This section outlines one T cell receptor beta chain sequence together with its context. Its matching antigen is unknown. Assay runs were performed at deep level. Repertoires were generated with immunoSEQ multiplex PCR, while TCRdb's copy carries only in-frame clones and drops some. The table lists a few hundred thousand clones, around 90% of them singletons. The data stem from a study of shared clonotypes between healthy human individuals. Study context: For every donor, three CD4 naive, three CD4 memory, two CD8 naive and one CD8 memory plates were used.

Findings and limits, study-wide: A few donors showed sharing of approximately 5% of naive CD4 clonotypes.

The CD8 memory sample joined CD45RO+ cells and CCR7-negative CD45RA+ cells. The CDR3 sequence is 16 residues long. The V and J ends lost 4 bases and 0 bases respectively, with 15 bases between them. Germline CDR1 is SGHDT and CDR2 is YYEEEE. The sequencing sample was made of memory CD8+ T cells sorted from blood. The subset was: CD45RO+ cells pooled with CCR7-negative TemRA cells. The sequence was obtained from a man aged 18 to 30 in good health. V usage is TRBV5-6 and J usage is TRBJ2-3, with D possibly matching TRBD1 (5 bases). The CDR3 reads CASSVTTEFSTDTQYF. CDR3 DNA sequence: TGTGCCAGCAGCGTAACGACAGAGTTTAGCACAGATACGCAGTATTTT. Supplemented by reference TRBV5-6 and TRBJ2-3, the full variable domain reads DAGVTQSPTHLIKTRGQQVTLRCSPKSGHDTVSWYQQALGQGPQFIFQYYEEEERQRGNFPDRFSGHQFPNYSSELNVNALLLGDSALYLCASSVTTEFSTDTQYFGPGTRLTVL.